The 32 T cell receptor beta chains reported below all come from one sample, sequenced in a study of blood T cell repertoires in COVID-19 (dated by TCRdb to about 2020). The library was produced with the immunoSEQ multiplex PCR assay. TCRdb holds this immuneACCESS table with in-frame rearrangements only. Some clones are missing; in checked studies, unresolved V genes explain under half, and the rest has no known cause. In all, the sample holds roughly 200,000 clones, and 94% of those were seen once. Together, the top ten hold 0.76% of the sample. The sequenced material came from peripheral blood. The source of these receptors is a man under 40 with COVID-19, enrolled during active disease.

This clone was observed a handful of times. This chain connects TRBV14 to TRBJ2-2, with 9 bases aligning to TRBD2. This CDR3 is 15 amino acids long. V shed 4 bases, J shed 5 bases, and the junction held 5 bases outside the gene matches. The germline V gene has CDR1 SGHDN and CDR2 FVKESK. The CDR3 protein is CASSPGLASTGELFF. CDR3 in DNA: TGTGCCAGCAGCCCGGGACTAGCCTCGACCGGGGAGCTGTTTTTT.

This chain connects TRBV7-9 to TRBJ1-5, with 9 bases that match TRBD1. Germline loops: CDR1 SEHNR, CDR2 FQNEAQ (reference sequence). The CDR3 is made up of 19 amino acids. Trimming cost V 5 bases and J 0 bases; bases outside gene matches: 14. The CDR3 coding sequence is TGTGCCAGCAGCCTACTAGCCGGGACAGGGCCCTATAGCAATCAGCCCCAGCATTTT. Protein: CASSLLAGTGPYSNQPQHF.

The chain uses TRBV4-1 and TRBJ1-6; D may be TRBD1 (5 bases). Germline V gene lookup returns CDR1 MGHRA and CDR2 YSYEKL. The CDR3 is made up of 18 amino acids. The V gene lost 4 bases and the J gene lost 5 bases, with 21 bases spanning the gap. The DNA of the CDR3 is TGCGCCAGCAGCCTTTCCCCTGGGGGGGATTTGGATAATTCACCCCTCCACTTT. It translates to CASSLSPGGDLDNSPLHF.

J is TRBJ1-2 and V is TRBV28, with D perhaps matching TRBD1 (6 bases). Germline-derived CDR1 and CDR2 are MDHEN and SYDVKM. This CDR3 is built from 12 residues. The germline V and J ends were trimmed by 2 bases and 5 bases, with 6 bases remaining between them. CDR3 DNA: TGTGCCAGCAGTTTACAGGGGTATGGCTACACCTTC. The encoded protein is CASSLQGYGYTF.

The gene calls are TRBV10-1 and TRBJ1-3; no clear D gene. The CDR3 sequence is 16 residues long. V lost 2 bases to trimming and J lost 0 bases, with 11 bases between them. In germline, CDR1 is WNHNN, CDR2 SYGVQD (reference sequence). CDR3 sequence: CASSEGTTGSGNTIYF. DNA of the CDR3: TGCGCCAGCAGTGAGGGCACAACGGGCTCTGGAAACACCATATATTTT.

V usage is TRBV5-1 and J usage is TRBJ1-2, with TRBD1 matching 7 bases. Trimming removed 2 bases from V and 3 bases from J; junction bases left unmatched: 13. The germline CDR1 and CDR2 sequences are SGHRS and YFSETQ. The CDR3 is 17 amino acids. Written as DNA, the CDR3 is TGCGCCAGCAGCTTATCTCTCGACAGGGAGCTACACTATGGCTACACCTTC. It is translated as CASSLSLDRELHYGYTF.

This chain joins TRBV2 and TRBJ1-1, with D uncertain. The length of the CDR3 is 12 residues. Looked up from germline, CDR1 is SNHLY and CDR2 is FYNNEI. V shed 8 bases and J shed 2 bases, with 9 bases lying between them. In DNA, the CDR3 is TGTGCCAGCGGCCAGATTAACACTGAAGCTTTCTTT. Translating gives CASGQINTEAFF.

The chain has TRBV11-2 and TRBJ1-1; possibly TRBD1 for D (6 bases). This CDR3 is 14 amino acids long. Germline-derived CDR1 and CDR2 are SGHAT and FQNNGV. V was shortened by 5 bases and J by 1 base, with 11 bases between the two germline ends. The CDR3 bases are TGTGCCAGCAGCGATAGAGGGGGGAACACTGAAGCTTTCTTT. It is translated as CASSDRGGNTEAFF.

This clone occurred once. The chain uses TRBV6-6 and TRBJ1-5; D not resolved. The germline V gene encodes CDR1 MNHNY and CDR2 SVGAGI (reference sequence). This CDR3 spans 13 amino acids. Between the trimmed V and J ends, which lost 6 bases and 3 bases, there was a span of 9 bases. Written as DNA, the CDR3 is TGTGCCAGCAGCGGAGTTTCCAATCAGCCCCAGCATTTT. Encoded protein: CASSGVSNQPQHF.

The gene calls are TRBV19 and TRBJ1-2, with D unclear. CDR3 length equals 12 residues. Trimming took off 7 bases at V and 7 bases at J, with 13 bases between the two ends. Germline V CDR1 and CDR2: LNHDA, SQIVND (reference sequence). CDR3 bases: TGTGCCAGTACCGGATGGCTAGGTGGCTACACCTTC. Translated: CASTGWLGGYTF.

The V and J genes are TRBV19 and TRBJ1-3; D is possibly TRBD1 (5 bases). CDR3 length: 15 residues. V gave up 10 bases and J gave up 2 bases, with 18 bases separating them. Germline V gives CDR1 LNHDA, CDR2 SQIVND (reference sequence). The CDR3 loop reads CATLPKTAPGNTIYF. The DNA of the CDR3 is TGTGCCACCCTACCCAAGACAGCCCCTGGAAACACCATATATTTT.

The chain is built from TRBV21-1 and TRBJ2-7; TRBD1 is the table's D call, not checked against the DNA. TRBV21-1 is recorded as a pseudogene. The CDR3 covers 18 residues. The CDR3 bases are TGTGCCAGCAGCATTCTCGCCCTCAGGGGGCCAAGCTCCTACGAGCAGTACTTC. As protein: CASSILALRGPSSYEQYF.

The chain combines TRBV7-3 with TRBJ1-1; TRBD1 matches at 9 bases. The CDR3 loop spans 13 amino acids. Germline V lookup: CDR1 SGHTA, CDR2 FQGTGA. J lost 6 bases, V lost 3 bases, and 2 bases had no gene match. The CDR3 DNA reads as TGTGCCAGCAGCTTTACAGGGGGCTCTGAAGCTTTCTTT. It encodes CASSFTGGSEAFF.

The chain employs TRBV5-1 and TRBJ2-5; D is perhaps TRBD2 (6 bases). V was shortened by 1 base and J by 5 bases, with 12 bases between the two germline ends. This CDR3 has 14 residues. Looked up from germline, CDR1 is SGHRS and CDR2 is YFSETQ. CDR3 in amino acids: CASSLSGGGETQYF. In DNA form, the CDR3 reads TGCGCCAGCAGCTTGTCCGGGGGAGGCGAGACCCAGTACTTC.

The chain links TRBV9 to TRBJ2-3; D is possibly TRBD2 (6 bases). CDR1 SGDLS and CDR2 YYNGEE come from the germline V gene. The CDR3 extends over 16 amino acids. Trimming removed 0 bases at V and 0 bases at J, with 11 bases between. This CDR3 is CASSVGSGASTDTQYF. The CDR3 DNA reads as TGTGCCAGCAGCGTAGGGTCGGGAGCTAGCACAGATACGCAGTATTTT. Variable domain in full (rest from reference TRBV9 and TRBJ2-3): DSGVTQTPKHLITATGQRVTLRCSPRSGDLSVYWYQQSLDQGLQFLIQYYNGEERAKGNILERFSAQQFPDLHSELNLSSLELGDSALYFCASSVGSGASTDTQYFGPGTRLTVL.

The chain recombines TRBV9 with TRBJ1-1; tentative D call: TRBD1 (6 bases). V lost 3 bases to trimming and J lost 1 base, with 16 bases between them. CDR3 length equals 16 residues. Per germline, CDR1 SGDLS and CDR2 YYNGEE. CDR3 sequence (DNA): TGTGCCAGCAGCGCTGAACTGGGCAGGGGGAACACTGAAGCTTTCTTT. This translates into CASSAELGRGNTEAFF.

The CDR3 protein is CASSYSGGQPNSPLHF. The CDR3 DNA reads TGTGCCAGCAGTTACTCAGGCGGGCAGCCTAATTCACCCCTCCACTTT. V gene TRBV6-5 combines with J gene TRBJ1-6; D unclear. CDR3 length equals 16 residues. Trimming stripped 0 bases from V and 6 bases from J, with 12 bases between. CDR1 is MNHEY, CDR2 SVGAGI, per germline.

The chain combines TRBV7-7 with TRBJ2-3; 7 bases agree with TRBD2. CDR1 is SSHAT, CDR2 FNYEAQ, per germline (reference sequence). The J segment lost 1 base and the V segment lost 1 base, leaving 2 bases of the junction unmatched. This CDR3 is 15 amino acids long. Here the CDR3 reads CASSLGAGGTDTQYF. CDR3 DNA sequence: TGTGCCAGCAGCTTAGGTGCGGGGGGCACAGATACGCAGTATTTT.

This clone was detected once. The genes are TRBV5-4 and TRBJ1-1; D possibly corresponds to TRBD1 (6 bases). Germline V lookup: CDR1 SGHNT, CDR2 YYREEE (reference sequence). Trimming took off 3 bases at V and 4 bases at J, with 16 bases between the two ends. The CDR3 length is 15 residues. CDR3 loop: CASSSIGQPGTEAFF. The CDR3 DNA is TGTGCCAGCAGCTCGATCGGACAGCCGGGCACTGAAGCTTTCTTT. The variable domain in full, with the rest retrieved from reference TRBV5-4 and TRBJ1-1, is ETGVTQSPTHLIKTRGQQVTLRCSSQSGHNTVSWYQQALGQGPQFIFQYYREEENGRGNFPPRFSGLQFPNYSSELNVNALELDDSALYLCASSSIGQPGTEAFFGQGTRLTVV.

The chain links TRBV6-5 to TRBJ2-7, with TRBD2 matching 12 bases. The trim removed 0 bases at V and 6 bases at J, leaving 3 bases unmatched. This CDR3 comprises 15 residues. Germline loops: CDR1 MNHEY, CDR2 SVGAGI. CDR3 sequence: CASSYSPSGGVEQYF. The CDR3 coding sequence is TGTGCCAGCAGTTACTCGCCTAGCGGGGGGGTCGAGCAGTACTTC.

This clone was picked up one time. The chain combines TRBV9 with TRBJ1-5, with TRBD1 matching 12 bases. Germline CDR1 and CDR2: SGDLS and YYNGEE. This CDR3 region has 15 residues. Losses at the gene ends were 4 bases for V and 6 bases for J; bases not matched to a gene: 5. DNA for the CDR3: TGTGCCAGCAGCTCGGGGACAGGGGGCCTTCAGCCCCAGCATTTT. Translating it yields CASSSGTGGLQPQHF.

V gene TRBV5-1 combines with J gene TRBJ2-1, with 10 bases identical to TRBD1. The V segment lost 6 bases and the J segment 8 bases; nucleotides outside the gene matches: 5. Looked up from germline, CDR1 is SGHRS and CDR2 is YFSETQ. CDR3 length: 13 residues. The CDR3 reads CASTRTGGYEQFF. The CDR3, as DNA: TGCGCCAGCACTCGGACAGGGGGGTATGAGCAGTTCTTC. Looking up the rest from reference TRBV5-1 and TRBJ2-1 gives the full variable domain: KAGVTQTPRYLIKTRGQQVTLSCSPISGHRSVSWYQQTPGQGLQFLFEYFSETQRNKGNFPGRFSGRQFSNSRSEMNVSTLELGDSALYLCASTRTGGYEQFFGPGTRLTVL.

The genes are TRBV7-9 and TRBJ1-2; weak D call: TRBD1 (6 bases). The germline CDR1 and CDR2 sequences are SEHNR and FQNEAQ (reference sequence). With 4 bases removed from V and 3 bases from J, the gap between germline ends came to 12 bases. This CDR3 region has 14 residues. The CDR3 sequence: CASSSRDKYYGYTF. DNA of the CDR3: TGTGCCAGCAGCTCCCGGGACAAGTACTATGGCTACACCTTC.

The chain is built from TRBV19 and TRBJ2-3, with 8 bases that match TRBD1. In germline, CDR1 is LNHDA, CDR2 SQIVND (reference sequence). With 1 base clipped from V and 0 bases from J, the junction kept 6 bases outside the gene matches. The CDR3 runs 17 residues. The CDR3, as DNA: TGTGCCAGTAGTATAGTTGGCAGGGGGCGTAGCACAGATACGCAGTATTTT. This sequence encodes CASSIVGRGRSTDTQYF.

J is TRBJ1-4 and V is TRBV6-4; possible D gene TRBD1, 5 bases. Per germline, CDR1 MRHNA and CDR2 SNTAGT. The CDR3 contains 17 residues. V was clipped by 7 bases and J by 2 bases, with 20 bases between them. The CDR3 region is CASTEGPREVTNEKLFF. CDR3 nucleotides: TGTGCCAGCACGGAGGGGCCGCGAGAGGTTACTAATGAAAAACTGTTTTTT.

The chain uses TRBV5-1 and TRBJ2-1; no definite D call. CDR1 SGHRS and CDR2 YFSETQ come from the germline V gene. Trimming took off 5 bases at V and 0 bases at J, with 12 bases between the two ends. This CDR3 is built from 15 residues. CDR3 loop: CASRVSTSSYNEQFF. For the CDR3, the DNA is TGCGCCAGCAGGGTCTCCACGAGCTCCTACAATGAGCAGTTCTTC.

The chain combines TRBV10-3 with TRBJ2-3, with 13 bases that match TRBD2. Trimming at V came to 4 bases and at J to 3 bases, leaving 4 bases not matched to a gene. There are 16 residues in the CDR3. The germline gives CDR1 ENHRY, CDR2 SYGVKD. CDR3 amino acids: CAISGTSGGGTDTQYF. CDR3 DNA sequence: TGTGCCATCAGTGGGACTAGCGGGGGAGGGACAGATACGCAGTATTTT.

The chain uses TRBV15 and TRBJ2-7, with 10 positions matching TRBD1. The CDR3 loop spans 16 amino acids. Trimming took 4 bases from V and 3 from J; bases not matched to a gene: 9. Germline lookup yields CDR1 LNHNV and CDR2 YYDKDF (reference sequence). The CDR3 bases are TGTGCCACCAGCATAGGGCCGGGACAGGGGAACTACGAGCAGTACTTC. Its translation is CATSIGPGQGNYEQYF.

V gene TRBV6-5 combines with J gene TRBJ1-5; 9 bases agree with TRBD1. Germline-derived CDR1 and CDR2 are MNHEY and SVGAGI. Trimming at V came to 2 bases and at J to 7 bases, leaving 6 bases not matched to a gene. This CDR3 region has 15 residues. The CDR3 nucleotides read TGTGCCAGCAGTTACGGGACAGGGCGGGGGCAGCCCCAGCATTTT. Residues: CASSYGTGRGQPQHF.

This sequence joins TRBV5-6 and TRBJ1-2, with 8 positions matching TRBD1. The CDR3 is 15 amino acids. Losses at the gene ends were 6 bases for V and 4 bases for J; bases not matched to a gene: 11. The V gene's germline CDR1 is SGHDT and CDR2 YYEEEE. This CDR3 is CASTQDPGGVYGYTF. DNA of the CDR3: TGTGCCAGCACCCAAGACCCAGGGGGCGTCTATGGCTACACCTTC. Supplemented by reference TRBV5-6 and TRBJ1-2, the full variable domain reads DAGVTQSPTHLIKTRGQQVTLRCSPKSGHDTVSWYQQALGQGPQFIFQYYEEEERQRGNFPDRFSGHQFPNYSSELNVNALLLGDSALYLCASTQDPGGVYGYTFGSGTRLTVV.

This rearrangement joins TRBV5-1 to TRBJ1-2; 8 nucleotides align to TRBD1. Unmatched junction bases numbered 6, after V lost 4 bases and J lost 7 bases. Germline V gives CDR1 SGHRS, CDR2 YFSETQ. This CDR3 contains 13 residues. The CDR3 sequence is CASSRDRGAGYTF. As DNA, the CDR3 is TGCGCCAGCAGCCGTGACAGGGGTGCTGGCTACACCTTC.

The V call is TRBV7-2, the J call TRBJ1-6; no firm D call. CDR3 size: 14 residues. CDR1 and CDR2 from the germline V gene are SGHTA and FQGNSA. Trimming took 5 bases from V and 9 from J, leaving 14 bases between them. DNA of the CDR3: TGTGCCAGCAGCCTCGGTGCTGAGAGTTCACCCCTCCACTTT. This encodes CASSLGAESSPLHF.